This record looks at one T cell receptor (beta chain) sequence and its context. This CDR3 contains 16 residues. The ends lost 3 bases at V and 5 bases at J; junction bases unmatched: 9. The germline V gene has CDR1 SEHNR and CDR2 FQNEAQ (reference sequence). PCR involved 60 Vbeta and 13 Jbeta primers. Method: immunoSEQ multiplex PCR; TCRdb's copy keeps in-frame clones and lacks some. The repertoire holds about 140,000 clones, with 60% to 85% as singletons. The data derive from a study of cytomegalovirus exposure and HLA in healthy donors. The TCR comes from a young man in good health and CMV-seronegative. Source material: PBMCs. The rearrangement joins TRBV7-9 to TRBJ2-1; 8 positions match TRBD2. CDR3 bases: TGTGCCAGCAGCTTCCCGACGGGGGGGACTAACAATGAGCAGTTCTTC. This codes for CASSFPTGGTNNEQFF.